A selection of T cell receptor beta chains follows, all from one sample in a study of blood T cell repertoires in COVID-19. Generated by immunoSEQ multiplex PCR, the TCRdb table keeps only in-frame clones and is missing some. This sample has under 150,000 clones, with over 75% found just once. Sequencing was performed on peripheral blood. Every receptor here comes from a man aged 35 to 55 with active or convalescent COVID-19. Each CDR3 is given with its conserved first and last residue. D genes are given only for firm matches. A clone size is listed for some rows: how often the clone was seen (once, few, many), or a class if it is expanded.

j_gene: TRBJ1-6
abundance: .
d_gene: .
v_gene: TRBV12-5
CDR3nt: TGTGCTAGTGGTTTGAACAGCGGTCCCTCACCCCTCCACTTT
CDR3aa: CASGLNSGPSPLHF

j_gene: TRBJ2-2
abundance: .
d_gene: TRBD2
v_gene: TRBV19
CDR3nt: TGTGCCAGTAGTCCTCGTCATACTAGCGGAGGAGGCGGGGAGCTGTTTTTT
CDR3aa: CASSPRHTSGGGGELFF

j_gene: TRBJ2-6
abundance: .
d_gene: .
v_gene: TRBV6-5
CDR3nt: TGTGCCAGCAGTTACTCGAGCTCTGGGGCCAACGTCCTGACTTTC
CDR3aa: CASSYSSSGANVLTF

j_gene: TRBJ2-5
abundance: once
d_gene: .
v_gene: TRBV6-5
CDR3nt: TGTGCCAGCAGTTATTCGGGGATCGGAGAGACCCAGTACTTC
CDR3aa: CASSYSGIGETQYF

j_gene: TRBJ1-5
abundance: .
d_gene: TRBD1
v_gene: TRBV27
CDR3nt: TGTGCCAGCAGTATAGGACAGGGGCCCAATCAGCCCCAGCATTTT
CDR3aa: CASSIGQGPNQPQHF

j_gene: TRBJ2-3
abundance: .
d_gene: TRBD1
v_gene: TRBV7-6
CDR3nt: TGTGCCAGCAGCTTAGGGACAGGGAGGAGTGGCACAGATACGCAGTATTTT
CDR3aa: CASSLGTGRSGTDTQYF

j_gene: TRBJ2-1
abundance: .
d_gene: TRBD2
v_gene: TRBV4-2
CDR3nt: TGTGCCAGCAGCCAAGATCAAGGGGACTACCTTTACAATGAGCAGTTCTTC
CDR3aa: CASSQDQGDYLYNEQFF

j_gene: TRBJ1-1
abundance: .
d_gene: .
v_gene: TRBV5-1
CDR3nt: TGCGCCAGCAGCACGGTGGGGCTGGTGGAGCCAGCTTTCTTT
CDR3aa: CASSTVGLVEPAFF

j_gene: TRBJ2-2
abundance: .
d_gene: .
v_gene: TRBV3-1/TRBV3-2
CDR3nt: TGTGCCAGCAGCCGCCCTGCCGGGGCGAACACCGGGGAGCTGTTTTTT
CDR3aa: CASSRPAGANTGELFF

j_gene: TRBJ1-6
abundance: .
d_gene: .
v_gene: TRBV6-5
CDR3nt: TGTGCCAGCAGACGACAGAATTCACCCCTCCACTTT
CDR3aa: CASRRQNSPLHF

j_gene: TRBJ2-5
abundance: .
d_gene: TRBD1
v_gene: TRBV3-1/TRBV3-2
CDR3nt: TGTGCCAGCAGCCTGACAGGGGAGACCCAGTACTTC
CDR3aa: CASSLTGETQYF

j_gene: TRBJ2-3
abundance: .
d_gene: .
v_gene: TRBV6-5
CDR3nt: TGTGCCAGCAGTTACTCGAGGGCGCCCGCCGGTACGCAGTATTTT
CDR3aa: CASSYSRAPAGTQYF

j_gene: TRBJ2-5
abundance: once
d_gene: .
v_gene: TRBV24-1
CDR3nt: TGTGCCACCGAGCAAACAGGTCAAGAGACCCAGTACTTC
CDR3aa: CATEQTGQETQYF

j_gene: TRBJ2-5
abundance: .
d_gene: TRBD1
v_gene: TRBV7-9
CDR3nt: TGTGCCAGCAGCCTACGACAGGGGTTCGAGACCCAGTACTTC
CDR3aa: CASSLRQGFETQYF

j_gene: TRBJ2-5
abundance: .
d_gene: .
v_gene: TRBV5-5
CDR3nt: TGTGCCAGCAGCTTGGCCCGACTAGAGCAAGAGACCCAGTACTTC
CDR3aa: CASSLARLEQETQYF

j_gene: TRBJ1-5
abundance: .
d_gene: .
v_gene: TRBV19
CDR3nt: TGTGCCAGTAGTATAAGGTTGGACGATACCGCGGGTCAGCCCCAGCATTTT
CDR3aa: CASSIRLDDTAGQPQHF

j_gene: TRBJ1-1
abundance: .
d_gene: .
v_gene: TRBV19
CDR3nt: TGTGCCAGTAGGACTTACAGGGCTGAAGCTTTCTTT
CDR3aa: CASRTYRAEAFF

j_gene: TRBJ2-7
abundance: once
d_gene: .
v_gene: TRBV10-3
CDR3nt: TGTGCCACCCGGCGAGGGCAGGGGATCTACGAGCAGTACTTC
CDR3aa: CATRRGQGIYEQYF

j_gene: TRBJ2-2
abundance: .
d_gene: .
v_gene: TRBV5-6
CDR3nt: TGTGCCAGCAGCCGGGATTTCACCGGGGAGCTGTTTTTT
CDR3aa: CASSRDFTGELFF

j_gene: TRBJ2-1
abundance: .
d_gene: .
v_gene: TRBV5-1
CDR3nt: TGCGCCAGCAGCTTGGACAAGTCCTACAATGAGCAGTTCTTC
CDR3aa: CASSLDKSYNEQFF

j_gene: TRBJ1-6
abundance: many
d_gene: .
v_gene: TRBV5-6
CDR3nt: TGTGCCAGCAGCTTGAGTTACAGTAATTCACCCCTCCACTTT
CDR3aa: CASSLSYSNSPLHF

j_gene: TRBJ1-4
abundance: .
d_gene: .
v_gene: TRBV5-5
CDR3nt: TGTGCCAGCAGCTTCGAGGGTACTAATGAAAAACTGTTTTTT
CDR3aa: CASSFEGTNEKLFF

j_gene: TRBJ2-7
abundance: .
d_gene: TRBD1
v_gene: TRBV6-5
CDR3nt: TGTGCCAGCAGGATAATTTGGGACAGCTACGAGCAGTACTTC
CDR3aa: CASRIIWDSYEQYF

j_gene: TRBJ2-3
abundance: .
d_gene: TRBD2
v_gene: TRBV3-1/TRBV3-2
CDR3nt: TGTGCCAGCAGCCTACTGGCTAGCGGGGGCCGGGGAGATACGCAGTATTTT
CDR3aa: CASSLLASGGRGDTQYF

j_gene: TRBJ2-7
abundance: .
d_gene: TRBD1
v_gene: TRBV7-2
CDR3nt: TGTGCCAGCAGCACTCGACAGGGGCTAAGGTACGAGCAGTACTTC
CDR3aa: CASSTRQGLRYEQYF

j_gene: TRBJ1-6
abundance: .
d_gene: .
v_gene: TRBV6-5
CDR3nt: TGTGCCAGCAGTTACCGGTTCACGCTAAATTCACCCCTCCACTTT
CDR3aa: CASSYRFTLNSPLHF

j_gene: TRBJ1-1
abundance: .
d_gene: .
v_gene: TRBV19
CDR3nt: TGTGCCAGTAGTATTAGCCAAAGTCTATTCTCGGGGGCTGAAGCTTTCTTT
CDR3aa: CASSISQSLFSGAEAFF

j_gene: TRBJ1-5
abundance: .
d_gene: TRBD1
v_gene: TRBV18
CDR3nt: TGTGCCAGCTCACCGGGGGACAGCTATCAGCCCCAGCATTTT
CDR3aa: CASSPGDSYQPQHF

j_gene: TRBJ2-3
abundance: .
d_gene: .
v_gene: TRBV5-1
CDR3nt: TGCGCCAGCAGCTTGGGGACTAACCCCACAGATACGCAGTATTTT
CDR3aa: CASSLGTNPTDTQYF

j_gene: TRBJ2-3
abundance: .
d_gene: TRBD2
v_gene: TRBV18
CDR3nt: TGTGCCAGCTCACCGCTAGCGGGGAGTATCCCAGATACGCAGTATTTT
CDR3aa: CASSPLAGSIPDTQYF

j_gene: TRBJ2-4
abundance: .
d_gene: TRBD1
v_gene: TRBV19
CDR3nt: TGTGCCACAGGACAGGGTCGAAACATTCAGTACTTC
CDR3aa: CATGQGRNIQYF

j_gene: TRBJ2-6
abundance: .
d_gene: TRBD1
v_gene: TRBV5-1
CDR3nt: TGCGCCAGCAGCTTCGGGACAGCCCAGTCTGGGGCCAACGTCCTGACTTTC
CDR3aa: CASSFGTAQSGANVLTF

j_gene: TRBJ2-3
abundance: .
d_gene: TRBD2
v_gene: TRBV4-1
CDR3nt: TGCGCCAGCAGCCCGGGTCAGGGAGGGGCAGATACGCAGTATTTT
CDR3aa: CASSPGQGGADTQYF

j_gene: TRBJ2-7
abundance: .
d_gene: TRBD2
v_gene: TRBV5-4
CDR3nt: TGTGCCAGCAGCTTAGAAGCGGGGTACGAGCAGTACTTC
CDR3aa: CASSLEAGYEQYF

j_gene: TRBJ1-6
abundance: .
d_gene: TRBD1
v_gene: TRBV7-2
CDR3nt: TGTGCCAGCCGAGGACAGGATAATTCACCCCTCCACTTT
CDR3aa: CASRGQDNSPLHF

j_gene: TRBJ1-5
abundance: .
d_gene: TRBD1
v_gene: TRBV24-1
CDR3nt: TGTGCCACCAGTGAGGGGGGACAGGCTAACAATCAGCCCCAGCATTTT
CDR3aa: CATSEGGQANNQPQHF

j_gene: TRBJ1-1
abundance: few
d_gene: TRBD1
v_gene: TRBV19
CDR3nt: TGTGCCAGTAGTGTTGGACAGGGGATATTGAACACTGAAGCTTTCTTT
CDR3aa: CASSVGQGILNTEAFF

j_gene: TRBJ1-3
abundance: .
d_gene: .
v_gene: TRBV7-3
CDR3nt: TGTGCCAGCTCACAAGGGGCCGGAAACACCATATATTTT
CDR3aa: CASSQGAGNTIYF

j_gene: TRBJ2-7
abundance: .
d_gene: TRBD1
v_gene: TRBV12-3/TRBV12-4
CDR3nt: TGTGCCAGCAGTTGGACAGGGGCCTACGAGCAGTACTTC
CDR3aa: CASSWTGAYEQYF

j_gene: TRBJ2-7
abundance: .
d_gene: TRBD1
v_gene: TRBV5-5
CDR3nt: TGTGCCAGCAGCTTGGTAGGGACAGGGGCCTACGAGCAGTACTTC
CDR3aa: CASSLVGTGAYEQYF

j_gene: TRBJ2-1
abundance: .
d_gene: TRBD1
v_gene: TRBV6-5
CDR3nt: TGTGCCAGCAGTTACTCGATATCGACAGGGGTTAGTGAGCAGTTCTTC
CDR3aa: CASSYSISTGVSEQFF

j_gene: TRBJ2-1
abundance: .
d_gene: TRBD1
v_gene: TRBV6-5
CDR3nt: TGTGCCAGCACCGACAGGGGTTCGTTCAATGAGCAGTTCTTC
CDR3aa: CASTDRGSFNEQFF

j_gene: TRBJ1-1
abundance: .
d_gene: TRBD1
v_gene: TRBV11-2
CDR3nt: TGTGCCAGCAGCCGGAACAGGGGGCGCGACACTGAAGCTTTCTTT
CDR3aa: CASSRNRGRDTEAFF

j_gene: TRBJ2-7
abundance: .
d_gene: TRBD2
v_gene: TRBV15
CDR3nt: TGTGCCACCAGCAAGGAAGCGGGGGCGGGTATATTC
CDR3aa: CATSKEAGAGIF

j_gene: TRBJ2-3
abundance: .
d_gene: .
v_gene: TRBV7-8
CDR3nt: TGTGCCAGCAGCTTAGGACGGTCGAGGGTTTCGGATACGCAGTATTTT
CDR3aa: CASSLGRSRVSDTQYF

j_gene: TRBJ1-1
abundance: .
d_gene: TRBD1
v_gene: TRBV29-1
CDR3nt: TGCAGCGTTTTACAGGGGGCCCTAAGCACTGAAGCTTTCTTT
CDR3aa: CSVLQGALSTEAFF

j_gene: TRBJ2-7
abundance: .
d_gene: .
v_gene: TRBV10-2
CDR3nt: TGCGCCAGCAGGCCCAGCTCCTACGAGCAGTACTTC
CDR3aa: CASRPSSYEQYF

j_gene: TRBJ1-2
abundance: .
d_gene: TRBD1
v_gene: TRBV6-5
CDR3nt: TGTGCCAGCAGTAAGGGACAGGGGGATTCCTATGGCTACACCTTC
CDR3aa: CASSKGQGDSYGYTF

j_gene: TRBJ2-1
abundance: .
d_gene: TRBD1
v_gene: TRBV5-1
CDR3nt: TGCGCCAGCAGCCCAGGGACAGTTAGATCCTACAATGAGCAGTTCTTC
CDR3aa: CASSPGTVRSYNEQFF

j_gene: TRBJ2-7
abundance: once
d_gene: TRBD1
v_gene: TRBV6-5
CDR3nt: TGTGCCAGCACCCGGATGGGGACAGGGGGTAATGAGCAGTACTTC
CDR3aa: CASTRMGTGGNEQYF

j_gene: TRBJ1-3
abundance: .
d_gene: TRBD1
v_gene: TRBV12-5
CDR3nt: TGTGCTAGTGGTCCTGAGACAGGGTTTGGAAACACCATATATTTT
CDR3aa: CASGPETGFGNTIYF

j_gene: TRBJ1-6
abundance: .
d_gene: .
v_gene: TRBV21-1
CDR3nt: TGTGCCAGCAGCCCCCGGGGGGGGGCGGAGGTAGGGTCACCCCTCCACTTT
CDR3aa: CASSPRGGAEVGSPLHF

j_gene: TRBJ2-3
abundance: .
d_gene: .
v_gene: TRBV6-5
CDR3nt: TGTGCCAGCAGTCCAACGGACAGCCGGTTCGGAACGCAGTATTTT
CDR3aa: CASSPTDSRFGTQYF

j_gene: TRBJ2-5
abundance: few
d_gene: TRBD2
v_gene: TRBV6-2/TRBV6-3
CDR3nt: TGTGCCAGCAGTTCACCAAGCGGGGGGCGTAAGACCCAGTACTTC
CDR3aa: CASSSPSGGRKTQYF

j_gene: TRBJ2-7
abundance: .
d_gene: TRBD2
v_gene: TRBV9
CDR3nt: TGTGCCAGCAGCGTAGGGGAGGGCGAGCAGTACTTC
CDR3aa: CASSVGEGEQYF